This T cell receptor (beta chain) was obtained from a study of T cell responses to AZD1222 COVID-19 vaccine. Here immunoSEQ multiplex PCR was the method, and the copy in TCRdb shows in-frame clones only, minus some. This table has approximately 150,000 clones, 92% appearing once. On this clone itself: The antigen is undetermined.

The trim removed 6 bases at V and 5 bases at J, leaving 6 bases unmatched. There are 13 residues in the CDR3. Per the germline V gene, CDR1 is MNHEY and CDR2 is SMNVEV (reference sequence). General observations from the study: Following two doses of AZD1222, Spike-specific TCR breadth and depth rose. Spike regions recognized by vaccine-associated CD4 TCRs spanned the protein, led by 160-218 and 743-854.

The specimen comprised peripheral blood, sampled on day 0 of AZD1222 vaccination. The gene calls are TRBV27 and TRBJ1-2, with 7 bases that match TRBD1. This clonotype originated in an adult in good health. The CDR3 DNA reads as TGTGCCAGCAGGGTTGGGACAGCTTATGGCTACACCTTC. As protein: CASRVGTAYGYTF.